A single sample gave rise to the 25 T cell receptor beta chains below, sequenced in a study of vaccination effects on CD4 cells after COVID-19. Antigen-specific CD4+ T cells were expanded with viral peptide pools in the ViraFEST assay before sequencing. Investigators separated out CD4+ T cells once approximately 9 days of culture had passed. As their vaccination, participants received two doses of either BNT162b2 or mRNA-1273. Assay: immunoSEQ multiplex PCR; the TCRdb copy retains only in-frame clones and omits some. The sample yields around 65,000 clones, around 78% seen once. No antigen is known for these receptors. The sample here was CD4+ T cells from PBMCs cultured with HCoV-229E spike peptides, taken after COVID-19 vaccination. The receptor set was obtained from a human donor who received a COVID-19 vaccine.

This chain connects TRBV29-1 to TRBJ2-6; 8 bases map to TRBD1. Trimming at V came to 7 bases and at J to 0 bases, leaving 5 bases not matched to a gene. Per the germline V gene, CDR1 is SQVTM and CDR2 is ANQGSEA. The CDR3 covers 15 residues. For the CDR3, the DNA is TGCAGCGACAGGGGGACTTTCTCTGGGGCCAACGTCCTGACTTTC. It yields the protein CSDRGTFSGANVLTF. The complete variable domain, with remaining parts taken from reference TRBV29-1 and TRBJ2-6, reads SAVISQKPSRDICQRGTSLTIQCQVDSQVTMMFWYRQQPGQSLTLIATANQGSEATYESGFVIDKFPISRPNLTFSTLTVSNMSPEDSSIYLCSDRGTFSGANVLTFGAGSRLTVL.

This sequence joins TRBV7-9 and TRBJ1-1; no reliable D call. Germline V gene lookup returns CDR1 SEHNR and CDR2 FQNEAQ (reference sequence). V lost 1 base and J 5 bases, leaving 11 bases between the germline ends. The CDR3 is made up of 14 amino acids. CDR3 bases: TGTGCCAGCAGCTTAGGGGTGGACCCAACTGAAGCTTTCTTT. Its translation: CASSLGVDPTEAFF.

The V call is TRBV24-1, the J call TRBJ1-2; D is uncertain. V lost 5 bases to trimming and J lost 4 bases, with 19 bases between them. This CDR3 comprises 16 residues. The V gene's germline CDR1 is KGHDR and CDR2 SFDVKD. The CDR3 reads CATSVPDREEGYGYTF. CDR3 DNA sequence: TGTGCCACCAGTGTCCCTGATCGGGAGGAGGGCTATGGCTACACCTTC.

CDR3 residues: CASRLTGTVGNTIYF. The CDR3 DNA reads TGCGCCAGCAGGCTAACCGGGACAGTAGGAAACACCATATATTTT. The chain couples TRBV5-1 to TRBJ1-3, with 7 bases matching TRBD1. The trim removed 5 bases at V and 4 bases at J, leaving 9 bases unmatched. The germline CDR1 and CDR2 sequences are SGHRS and YFSETQ. The CDR3 runs 15 residues.

The CDR3 loop is CASSIGRNSGANVLTF. CDR3 nucleotides: TGTGCCAGCAGTATAGGACGTAACTCTGGGGCCAACGTCCTGACTTTC. This sequence joins TRBV2 and TRBJ2-6; D is undetermined. This CDR3 region has 16 residues. Germline-derived CDR1 and CDR2 are SNHLY and FYNNEI. V was cut by 5 bases and J by 0 bases, with 11 bases left in between.

This clone has just a few counts. The chain combines TRBV6-5 with TRBJ1-1, with TRBD1 identical over 7 bases. This CDR3 has 12 amino acids. The V gene end was trimmed by 4 bases and the J gene end by 9 bases; junction bases not matched to a gene: 5. The germline V gene has CDR1 MNHEY and CDR2 SVGAGI. The CDR3 DNA is TGTGCCAGCAGTTCCGTGGGACAGAAAGCTTTCTTT. Its translation is CASSSVGQKAFF.

The CDR3 DNA reads as TGTGCCAGCTCACCTGATTTCGGAAGCTCCTACGAGCAGTACGTC. Its protein is CASSPDFGSSYEQYV. This chain uses TRBV18 with TRBJ2-7; no clear D gene. The V end lost 3 bases, the J end lost 0 bases, and 12 bases lay between the germline ends. The germline gives CDR1 KGHSH, CDR2 LQKENI. CDR3 length: 15 amino acids.

This clone was detected only once. The chain links TRBV3-1 (or the pseudogene TRBV3-2) to TRBJ1-2; weak D call: TRBD1 (6 bases). V was pared by 3 bases and J by 4 bases, with 12 bases between. This CDR3 is built from 14 residues. The germline gives CDR1 LGHDT, CDR2 YNNKEL (reference sequence). CDR3 sequence: CASSQAQGTYGYTF. CDR3 DNA sequence: TGTGCCAGCAGCCAGGCACAGGGAACCTATGGCTACACCTTC.

V gene TRBV28 combines with J gene TRBJ1-4; TRBD1 is a possible D gene (6 bases). V was cut by 3 bases and J by 0 bases, with 8 bases left in between. Germline lookup yields CDR1 MDHEN and CDR2 SYDVKM. The CDR3 loop spans 15 amino acids. CDR3 sequence reads: CASSFKGATNEKLFF. CDR3 DNA sequence: TGTGCCAGCAGTTTTAAGGGGGCAACTAATGAAAAACTGTTTTTT.

V usage is TRBV2 and J usage is TRBJ2-7, with 10 bases aligning to TRBD1. The CDR3 totals 12 residues. The V gene's germline CDR1 is SNHLY and CDR2 FYNNEI. After removal of 3 bases from V and 9 bases from J, the junction contained 2 bases not matched to a gene. CDR3 region: CASSDRDRGQYV. CDR3 nucleotides: TGTGCCAGCAGTGACCGGGACAGGGGGCAGTACGTC.

The chain combines TRBV18 with TRBJ1-3; 7 nucleotides match TRBD1. From germline, CDR1 is KGHSH and CDR2 LQKENI. V was pared by 2 bases and J by 0 bases, with 10 bases of the junction left unmatched. The CDR3 has 18 residues. CDR3 protein: CASSPTGSPGGSGNTIYF. Written as DNA, the CDR3 is TGTGCCAGCTCACCAACCGGCTCTCCAGGGGGCTCTGGAAACACCATATATTTT.

This chain joins TRBV4-1 and TRBJ2-7; 9 nucleotides agree with TRBD1. CDR3 size: 15 residues. The junction had 2 bases not matched to a gene; V was cut back by 2 bases and J by 0 bases. The V gene's germline CDR1 is MGHRA and CDR2 YSYEKL. In nucleotides, the CDR3 is TGCGCCAGCAGCCAATGGACAGGGGCCTCCTACGAGCAGTACGTC. As protein: CASSQWTGASYEQYV.

CDR3 bases: TGTGCCAGCAGGACAGGATCAACTAATGAAAAACTGTTTTTT. Protein: CASRTGSTNEKLFF. This chain connects TRBV2 to TRBJ1-4; possibly TRBD1 for D (6 bases). The CDR3 runs 14 residues. In germline, CDR1 is SNHLY, CDR2 FYNNEI. V was trimmed by 6 bases and J by 0 bases, leaving 8 bases between them. Complete variable domain (other parts from reference TRBV2 and TRBJ1-4): EPEVTQTPSHQVTQMGQEVILRCVPISNHLYFYWYRQILGQKVEFLVSFYNNEISEKSEIFDDQFSVERPDGSNFTLKIRSTKLEDSAMYFCASRTGSTNEKLFFGSGTQLSVL.

The chain employs TRBV19 and TRBJ2-3; 7 nucleotides match TRBD2. CDR1 is LNHDA and CDR2 is SQIVND in the germline V gene (reference sequence). There are 14 residues in the CDR3. The trim removed 4 bases at V and 3 bases at J, leaving 4 bases unmatched. CDR3 protein: CASSTAGGTDTQYF. The CDR3 coding sequence is TGTGCCAGTAGTACCGCCGGGGGGACAGATACGCAGTATTTT.

This clone was observed a single time. The J gene is TRBJ1-4, the V gene TRBV2; no reliable D call. V was pared by 4 bases and J by 4 bases, with 7 bases between. The CDR3 has 13 amino acids. The germline gives CDR1 SNHLY, CDR2 FYNNEI. CDR3 DNA sequence: TGTGCCAGCAGTGGCCGAGATAATGAAAAACTGTTTTTT. Encoded protein: CASSGRDNEKLFF.

V and J are TRBV6-1 and TRBJ1-2, with unresolved D. The CDR3 is 17 amino acids. Germline V gene data show CDR1 as MNHNS and CDR2 as SASEGT. The V and J ends lost 2 bases and 6 bases respectively, with 22 bases between them. The CDR3 loop reads CASSESLAGIVYDGYTF. CDR3 coding DNA: TGTGCCAGCAGTGAAAGTCTTGCAGGCATCGTGTACGATGGCTACACCTTC.

The rearrangement links TRBV4-3 to TRBJ1-2, with 10 positions matching TRBD1. CDR1 and CDR2 from the germline V gene are LGHNA and YSLEER. V shed 5 bases and J 3 bases; nucleotides not matched to a gene: 9. This CDR3 spans 16 amino acids. The CDR3 DNA sequence: TGCGCCAGCAGCACAGGACCGGGACAGGGGCACTATGGCTACACCTTC. Translated: CASSTGPGQGHYGYTF.

V usage is TRBV19 and J usage is TRBJ1-6; D is undetermined. The CDR3 is made up of 13 amino acids. Trimming stripped 3 bases from V and 7 bases from J, with 7 bases between. The germline V gene has CDR1 LNHDA and CDR2 SQIVND (reference sequence). The DNA of the CDR3 is TGTGCCAGTAGTATCGCGACCAATTCACCCCTCCACTTT. Encoded protein: CASSIATNSPLHF.

The chain joins TRBV15 to TRBJ1-4; tentative D call: TRBD1 (5 bases). The V and J ends lost 0 bases and 7 bases respectively, with 9 bases between them. The CDR3 covers 14 residues. CDR1 and CDR2 from the germline V gene are LNHNV and YYDKDF (reference sequence). The CDR3 is CATSRDRGGEKLFF. CDR3 DNA sequence: TGTGCCACCAGCAGAGATCGCGGGGGTGAAAAACTGTTTTTT. Full variable domain (remainder filled in from reference TRBV15 and TRBJ1-4): DAMVIQNPRYQVTQFGKPVTLSCSQTLNHNVMYWYQQKSSQAPKLLFHYYDKDFNNEADTPDNFQSRRPNTSFCFLDIRSPGLGDTAMYLCATSRDRGGEKLFFGSGTQLSVL.

J is TRBJ1-6 and V is TRBV6-2 or TRBV6-3; TRBD1 aligns across 9 bases. This CDR3 region has 15 residues. The V segment lost 6 bases and the J segment 6 bases; nucleotides outside the gene matches: 6. Germline CDR1 MNHEY, CDR2 SVGEGT. The CDR3 DNA sequence: TGTGCCAGCAGCCCGGGACAGGGTCTTAATTCACCCCTCCACTTT. Amino acid sequence: CASSPGQGLNSPLHF.

This clone has a single count. V gene TRBV6-5 combines with J gene TRBJ2-3; tentatively, D is TRBD1 or TRBD2 (5 bases each). The CDR3 has 15 residues. Trimming stripped 0 bases from V and 2 bases from J, with 9 bases between. From germline, CDR1 is MNHEY and CDR2 SVGAGI. CDR3 sequence reads: CASSYSIGATDTQYF. CDR3 in DNA: TGTGCCAGCAGTTACTCGATCGGGGCCACAGATACGCAGTATTTT.

This clone was observed a few times. The V and J genes are TRBV19 and TRBJ1-2, with D possibly being TRBD1 (6 bases). V was clipped by 1 base and J by 4 bases, with 10 bases between them. Germline lookup yields CDR1 LNHDA and CDR2 SQIVND (reference sequence). There are 14 residues in the CDR3. As DNA, the CDR3 is TGTGCCAGTAGTATAGCTTCAGGGGCCTATGGCTACACCTTC. Protein: CASSIASGAYGYTF.

The chain carries TRBV2 and TRBJ2-5, with 8 bases identical to TRBD1. Germline CDR1 SNHLY, CDR2 FYNNEI. With V trimmed by 6 bases and J by 2 bases, 5 bases remained unmatched. The CDR3 extends over 14 amino acids. Here the CDR3 reads CASRKDRAQETQYF. The CDR3 DNA sequence: TGTGCCAGCAGAAAGGACAGGGCTCAAGAGACCCAGTACTTC.

V and J are TRBV5-1 and TRBJ2-3, with 10 bases matching TRBD2. The germline V gene encodes CDR1 SGHRS and CDR2 YFSETQ. Losses at the gene ends were 4 bases for V and 4 bases for J; bases not matched to a gene: 6. CDR3 size: 15 residues. The CDR3 loop is CASSPRTSGADTQYF. In nucleotides, the CDR3 is TGCGCCAGCAGCCCAAGGACTAGCGGAGCAGATACGCAGTATTTT.

The chain links TRBV18 to TRBJ2-1, with D perhaps matching TRBD1 or TRBD2 (5 bases each). Germline lookup yields CDR1 KGHSH and CDR2 LQKENI. V lost 4 bases, J lost 0 bases, and 10 bases lay in between. This CDR3 is 15 amino acids long. The CDR3 DNA sequence: TGTGCCAGCTCACGGGACGGAGGCTCCTACAATGAGCAGTTCTTC. Protein sequence: CASSRDGGSYNEQFF.